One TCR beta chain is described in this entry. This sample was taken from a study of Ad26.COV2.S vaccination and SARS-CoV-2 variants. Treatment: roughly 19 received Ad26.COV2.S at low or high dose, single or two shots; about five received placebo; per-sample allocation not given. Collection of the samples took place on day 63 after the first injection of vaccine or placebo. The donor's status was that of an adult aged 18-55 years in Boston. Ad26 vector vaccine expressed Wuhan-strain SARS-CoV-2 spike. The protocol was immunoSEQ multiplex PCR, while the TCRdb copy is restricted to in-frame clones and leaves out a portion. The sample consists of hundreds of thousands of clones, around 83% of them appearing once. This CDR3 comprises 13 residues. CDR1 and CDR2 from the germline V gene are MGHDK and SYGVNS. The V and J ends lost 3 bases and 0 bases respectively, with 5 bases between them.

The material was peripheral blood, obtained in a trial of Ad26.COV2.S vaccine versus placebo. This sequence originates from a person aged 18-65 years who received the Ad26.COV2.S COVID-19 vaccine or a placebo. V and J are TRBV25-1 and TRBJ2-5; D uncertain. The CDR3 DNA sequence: TGTGCCAGCAGTGATCCTAACCAAGAGACCCAGTACTTC. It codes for CASSDPNQETQYF.